This is a list of T cell receptor beta chains from one sample in a study of blood T cell repertoires in COVID-19. Generated by immunoSEQ multiplex PCR, the TCRdb table keeps only in-frame clones and is missing some. The repertoire holds under 200,000 clones, with 82% as singletons. The sequencing input was PBMCs or T cells enriched from blood (not recorded which). These receptors all come from a man aged 60 to 69 who had recovered from COVID-19. Each CDR3 is given with its conserved first and last residue. D genes are given only for firm matches. Size values are once, few and many counts, or a class for expanded clones, and some rows have none.

TRBD1,TRBV27,NA,TRBJ1-5,TGTGCCAGCAGTACCACAGGGGCGGAGGATCAGCCCCAGCATTTT,CASSTTGAEDQPQHF
TRBD1,TRBV7-6,NA,TRBJ1-3,TGTGCCAGCAGCCAGGGACAGGGGGCTTCTGGAAACACCATATATTTT,CASSQGQGASGNTIYF
NA,TRBV7-8,NA,TRBJ1-1,TGTGCCAGCAGCTTAATGGACAGGAACACTGAAGCTTTCTTT,CASSLMDRNTEAFF
TRBD1,TRBV19,NA,TRBJ1-5,TGTGCCAGTAGTCCATCGGGGACAGTTGGGAATCAGCCCCAGCATTTT,CASSPSGTVGNQPQHF
TRBD2,TRBV9,once,TRBJ2-7,TGTGCCAGCAGCGAAGGGACTAGCAGAATCTACGAGCAGTACTTC,CASSEGTSRIYEQYF
NA,TRBV19,NA,TRBJ2-1,TGTGCCAGTAGTATCGTAGCCAATGAGCAGTTCTTC,CASSIVANEQFF
TRBD1,TRBV13,few,TRBJ1-2,TGTGCCAGCAGCTTAAGGTCTCGGGGACAGGTCTATGGCTACACCTTC,CASSLRSRGQVYGYTF
NA,TRBV25-1,NA,TRBJ1-3,TGTGCCAGCAGTGAATGGTCCCGAGACACCATATATTTT,CASSEWSRDTIYF
NA,TRBV7-9,NA,TRBJ1-1,TGTGCCAGCAGCTTACCAATATACATGGGGGCGGTCACTGAAGCTTTCTTT,CASSLPIYMGAVTEAFF
TRBD2,TRBV11-1,NA,TRBJ2-4,TGTGCCAGCAGTTATAGGGAGGGAGCCAAAAACATTCAGTACTTC,CASSYREGAKNIQYF
NA,TRBV28,once,TRBJ1-1,TGTGCCAGCAGTCGAGGGTACACTGAAGCTTTCTTT,CASSRGYTEAFF
TRBD1,TRBV6-1,medium-sized,TRBJ2-7,TGTGCCAGCAGTGAACGACCGGGACAGGCCTACGAGCAGTACTTC,CASSERPGQAYEQYF
TRBD2,TRBV7-9,NA,TRBJ2-1,TGTGCCAGCAGCTTTGCGGGGGGGCCGGACAATGAGCAGTTCTTC,CASSFAGGPDNEQFF
TRBD2,TRBV3-1/TRBV3-2,NA,TRBJ2-3,TGTGCCAGCAGCCAATCGGGACTAGTGACAGATACGCAGTATTTT,CASSQSGLVTDTQYF
TRBD1,TRBV10-3,few,TRBJ2-5,TGTGCCATCAGTGACGACAGGGGATACCAAGAGACCCAGTACTTC,CAISDDRGYQETQYF
TRBD1,TRBV7-6,NA,TRBJ2-6,TGTGCCAGCAGCGGTGGACAGGGTAACAGGGCTGGGGCCAACGTCCTGACTTTC,CASSGGQGNRAGANVLTF
NA,TRBV11-1,NA,TRBJ2-7,TGTGCCAGCAGCCGGACTGATTCCTCCTACGAGCAGTACTTC,CASSRTDSSYEQYF
NA,TRBV27,NA,TRBJ2-1,TGTGCCAGCAGTGGGGGGTCCACGCTTGTCAATGAGCAGTTCTTC,CASSGGSTLVNEQFF
TRBD2,TRBV11-2,NA,TRBJ2-5,TGTGCCAGCAGCTCCGTCGGGGGGTTCGGGGAGACCCAGTACTTC,CASSSVGGFGETQYF
NA,TRBV5-1,NA,TRBJ1-1,TGCGCCAGCAGCGAACGGGTCGGGAACACTGAAGCTTTCTTT,CASSERVGNTEAFF